A selection of T cell receptor beta chains follows, all from one sample in a study of lymphopenia after photon versus proton radiotherapy. The assay was immunoSEQ multiplex PCR, and TCRdb's table has in-frame clones only and misses some. This table has about 20,000 clones, around 90% appearing once. This sample comprised peripheral blood, obtained from a patient treated with photon-based radiotherapy. The receptor source for this set is a woman in her thirties or forties with cholangiocarcinoma. Both conserved end residues are part of each CDR3. D genes are given only for firm matches.

TGTGCCAGCAGTGAGGGAAAGTATGGCTACACCTTC CASSEGKYGYTF . TRBJ1-2 TRBV2
TGTGCCTGGAGTGCCCGCCGCGGAGAGACCCAGTACTTC CAWSARRGETQYF . TRBJ2-5 TRBV30
TGTGCCAGCAGCCAAACCACTCAAAGCTCCTATAATTCACCCCTCCACTTT CASSQTTQSSYNSPLHF . TRBJ1-6 TRBV4-2
TGTGCCAGCAGCCCGGGGTCCACAGATACGCAGTATTTT CASSPGSTDTQYF . TRBJ2-3 TRBV6-6
TGTGCCAGCAACCATATCCAAGGAGGGGCGGATTCACCCCTCCACTTT CASNHIQGGADSPLHF . TRBJ1-6 TRBV19
TGTGCCAGCAGCTCCCTCAGGGGTAAAGCTTTCTTT CASSSLRGKAFF . TRBJ1-1 TRBV7-8
TGTGCCAGCAGCTTAGGACCCGTGGACAGGACCTCGAACACTGAAGCTTTCTTT CASSLGPVDRTSNTEAFF TRBD1 TRBJ1-1 TRBV11-2
TGTGCCAGCAGAGGGGTTTGGGGGCCCACAGATACGCAGTATTTT CASRGVWGPTDTQYF . TRBJ2-3 TRBV5-6
TGTGCCAGTAGTTTCGGACAGGATACTTATCAGCCCCAGCATTTT CASSFGQDTYQPQHF TRBD1 TRBJ1-5 TRBV19
TGTGCCAGCAGCTCGGGACTAGCGGGAGGAAACCTCTCCTACAATGAGCAGTTCTTC CASSSGLAGGNLSYNEQFF TRBD2 TRBJ2-1 TRBV7-3
TGCGCCAGCAGTCGAGGGGGAATGGCCTATGGCTACACCTTC CASSRGGMAYGYTF . TRBJ1-2 TRBV10-2
TGTGCCAGCTCACCATGGGCGGGGTCTAGCACAGATACGCAGTATTTT CASSPWAGSSTDTQYF . TRBJ2-3 TRBV18
TGTGCCAGCAGCGCTTACGGTGTTCAGACCGGGGAGCTGTTTTTT CASSAYGVQTGELFF . TRBJ2-2 TRBV9
TGTGCCAGCAGCGTAGGGACTAGAGCCTACAATGAGCAGTTCTTC CASSVGTRAYNEQFF TRBD2 TRBJ2-1 TRBV9